Described below is a single T cell receptor beta chain sequence and its context. Its antigen remains unknown. At one end the junction does not follow the germline gene, possibly because of a read error. The sample comes from a study of early T cells in non-severe SARS-CoV-2 infection. Study-wide context: The input, bulk RNA from unsorted whole blood, was sequenced, and chains were unpaired. Study-level points and caveats: Missing private and CD4 specificities, VDJdb matching favored anti-spike CD8 responses.

Germline lookup yields CDR1 PRHDT and CDR2 FYEKMQ (reference sequence). The CDR3 has 15 residues. Via MiXCR, TCRdb re-called the 5' RACE reads, giving one row per CDR3 protein. The profile covers just under 65,000 distinct CDR3 sequences, with around 11% appearing a single time and roughly 3% taken by the ten largest. The clonotype was recovered from an adult who was a healthcare worker with PCR-confirmed SARS-CoV-2 infection or an uninfected control (not recorded which). The chain is built from TRBV13 and TRBJ1-3; possibly TRBD1 for D (5 bases). The sequenced sample was whole blood, obtained at baseline. Here the CDR3 reads CASSFAQGAGDTIYF. In DNA form, the CDR3 reads TGTGCCAGCAGCTTCGCCCAGGGTGCTGGAGACACCATATATTTT.